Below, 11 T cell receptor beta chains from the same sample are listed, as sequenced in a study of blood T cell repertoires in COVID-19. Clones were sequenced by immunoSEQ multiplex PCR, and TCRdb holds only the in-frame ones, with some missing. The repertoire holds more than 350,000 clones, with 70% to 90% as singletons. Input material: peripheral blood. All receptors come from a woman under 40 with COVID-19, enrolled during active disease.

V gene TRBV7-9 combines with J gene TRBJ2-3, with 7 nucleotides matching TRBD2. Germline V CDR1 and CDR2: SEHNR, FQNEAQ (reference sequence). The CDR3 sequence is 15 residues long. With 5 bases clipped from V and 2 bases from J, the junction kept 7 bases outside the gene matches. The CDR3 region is CASSPVAGATDTQYF. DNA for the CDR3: TGTGCCAGCAGCCCGGTAGCGGGCGCCACAGATACGCAGTATTTT.

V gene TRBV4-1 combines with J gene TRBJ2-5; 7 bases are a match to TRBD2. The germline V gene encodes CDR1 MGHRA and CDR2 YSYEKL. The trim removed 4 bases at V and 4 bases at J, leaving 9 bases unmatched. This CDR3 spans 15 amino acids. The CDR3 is CASSRLPGEGETQYF. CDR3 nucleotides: TGCGCCAGCAGCCGCCTTCCGGGGGAGGGAGAGACCCAGTACTTC.

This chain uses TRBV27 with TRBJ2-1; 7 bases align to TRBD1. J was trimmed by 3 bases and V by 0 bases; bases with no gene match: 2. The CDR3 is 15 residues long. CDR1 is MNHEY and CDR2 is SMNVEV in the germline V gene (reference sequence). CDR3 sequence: CASSLSTGSYNEQFF. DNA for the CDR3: TGTGCCAGCAGTTTATCGACAGGGAGCTACAATGAGCAGTTCTTC.

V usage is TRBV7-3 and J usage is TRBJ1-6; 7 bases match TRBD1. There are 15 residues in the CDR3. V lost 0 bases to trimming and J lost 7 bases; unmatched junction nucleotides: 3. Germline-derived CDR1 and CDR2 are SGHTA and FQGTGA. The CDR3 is CASSLTGQANSPLHF. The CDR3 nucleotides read TGTGCCAGCAGCTTAACCGGACAGGCGAATTCACCCCTCCACTTT.

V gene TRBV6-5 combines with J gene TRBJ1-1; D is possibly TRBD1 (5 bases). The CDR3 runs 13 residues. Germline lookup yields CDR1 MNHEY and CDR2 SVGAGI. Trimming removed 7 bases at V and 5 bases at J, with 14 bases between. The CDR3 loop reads CASKWLGGTEAFF. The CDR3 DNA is TGTGCCAGCAAATGGTTGGGGGGGACTGAAGCTTTCTTT.

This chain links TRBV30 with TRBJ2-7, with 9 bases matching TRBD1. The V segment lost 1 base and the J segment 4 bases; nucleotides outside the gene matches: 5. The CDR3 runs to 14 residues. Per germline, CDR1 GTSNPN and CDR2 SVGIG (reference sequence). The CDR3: CAWSGTGEGYEQYF. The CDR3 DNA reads TGTGCCTGGAGTGGGACAGGGGAAGGGTACGAGCAGTACTTC.

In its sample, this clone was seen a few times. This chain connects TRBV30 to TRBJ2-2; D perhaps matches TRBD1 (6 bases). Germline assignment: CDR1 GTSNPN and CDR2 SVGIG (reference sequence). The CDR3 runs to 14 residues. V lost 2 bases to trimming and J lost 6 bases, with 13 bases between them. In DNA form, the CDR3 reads TGTGCCTGGAGTATGACAGGCTTGGCCGGGGAGCTGTTTTTT. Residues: CAWSMTGLAGELFF. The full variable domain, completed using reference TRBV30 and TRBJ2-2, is SQTIHQWPATLVQPVGSPLSLECTVEGTSNPNLYWYRQAAGRGLQLLFYSVGIGQISSEVPQNLSASRPQDRQFILSSKKLLLSDSGFYLCAWSMTGLAGELFFGEGSRLTVL.

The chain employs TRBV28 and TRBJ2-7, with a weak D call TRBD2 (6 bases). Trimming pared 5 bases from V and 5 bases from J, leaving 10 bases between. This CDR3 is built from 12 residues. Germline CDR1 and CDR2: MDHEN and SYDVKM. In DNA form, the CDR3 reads TGTGCCAGCAGTGGGGGGTTCCACGAGCAGTACTTC. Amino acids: CASSGGFHEQYF.

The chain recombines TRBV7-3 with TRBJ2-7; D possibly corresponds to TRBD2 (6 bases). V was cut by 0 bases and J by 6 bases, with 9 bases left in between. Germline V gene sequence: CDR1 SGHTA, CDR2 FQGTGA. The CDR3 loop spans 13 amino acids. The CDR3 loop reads CASSLTPGGEQYF. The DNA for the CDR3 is TGTGCCAGCAGCTTAACGCCCGGGGGCGAGCAGTACTTC.

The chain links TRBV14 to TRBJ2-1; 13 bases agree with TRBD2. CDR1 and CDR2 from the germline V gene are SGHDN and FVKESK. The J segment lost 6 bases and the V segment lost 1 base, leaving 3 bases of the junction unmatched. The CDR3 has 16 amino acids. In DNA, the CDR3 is TGTGCCAGCAGCCAAGTAGGACTAGCGGGAGCCAATGAGCAGTTCTTC. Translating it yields CASSQVGLAGANEQFF.

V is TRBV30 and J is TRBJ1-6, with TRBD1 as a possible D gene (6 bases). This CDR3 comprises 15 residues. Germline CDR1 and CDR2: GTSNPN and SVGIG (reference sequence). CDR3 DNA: TGTGCTTGGGGGGGGGCGAGCTCCTATAATTCACCCCTCCACTTT. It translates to CAWGGASSYNSPLHF. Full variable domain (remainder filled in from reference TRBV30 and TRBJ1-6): SQTIHQWPATLVQPVGSPLSLECTVEGTSNPNLYWYRQAAGRGLQLLFYSVGIGQISSEVPQNLSASRPQDRQFILSSKKLLLSDSGFYLCAWGGASSYNSPLHFGNGTRLTVT.